The source of this T cell receptor beta chain is a study of blood T cell repertoires in COVID-19. This table comes from immunoSEQ multiplex PCR, and its TCRdb copy is limited to in-frame clones, with some not included. The sample lists roughly 100,000 clones; around 84% were seen once. The CDR3 totals 13 residues. Trimming cost V 10 bases and J 0 bases, with 10 bases left between them. The sequence came from a man in his fifties with active or convalescent COVID-19. The specimen was peripheral blood. The genes are TRBV12-3 or TRBV12-4 and TRBJ1-3, with D hard to call. CDR3 sequence (DNA): TGTGCCATCAAACAGAGCTCTGGAAACACCATATATTTT. The encoded protein is CAIKQSSGNTIYF.